This T cell receptor (beta chain) was observed in a study of beta chain features in type 1 diabetes. Broader study findings: PCR might pick shorter templates more often, in the same way for patients and controls. The naive, central memory and Treg TCRB repertoires showed an apparent similarity that was greater among patients than among healthy donors.

The germline CDR1 and CDR2 sequences are SGHDT and YYEEEE. V was cut by 0 bases and J by 9 bases, with 16 bases left in between. CDR3 length: 15 residues. TCRB transcripts that were expressed got sequenced, as all of the isolated RNA had been reverse transcribed. Assay used: immunoSEQ multiplex PCR; TCRdb lists only in-frame clones, some missing. Altogether over 500,000 clones are present, roughly 16% being singletons, with the ten largest covering approximately 0.087%. Comments on this clone: The antigen is unknown.

Sorted cells reached over 95% purity in every population. The sequence was collected from a man between 18 and 35 years old in good health. The sequencing sample was made of naive CD4+ T cells from blood. The J gene is TRBJ2-1, the V gene TRBV5-6; D gene ambiguous. CDR3 sequence: CASSLARGKSTEQFF. In nucleotides, the CDR3 is TGTGCCAGCAGCTTGGCGAGAGGCAAGTCCACTGAGCAGTTCTTC.